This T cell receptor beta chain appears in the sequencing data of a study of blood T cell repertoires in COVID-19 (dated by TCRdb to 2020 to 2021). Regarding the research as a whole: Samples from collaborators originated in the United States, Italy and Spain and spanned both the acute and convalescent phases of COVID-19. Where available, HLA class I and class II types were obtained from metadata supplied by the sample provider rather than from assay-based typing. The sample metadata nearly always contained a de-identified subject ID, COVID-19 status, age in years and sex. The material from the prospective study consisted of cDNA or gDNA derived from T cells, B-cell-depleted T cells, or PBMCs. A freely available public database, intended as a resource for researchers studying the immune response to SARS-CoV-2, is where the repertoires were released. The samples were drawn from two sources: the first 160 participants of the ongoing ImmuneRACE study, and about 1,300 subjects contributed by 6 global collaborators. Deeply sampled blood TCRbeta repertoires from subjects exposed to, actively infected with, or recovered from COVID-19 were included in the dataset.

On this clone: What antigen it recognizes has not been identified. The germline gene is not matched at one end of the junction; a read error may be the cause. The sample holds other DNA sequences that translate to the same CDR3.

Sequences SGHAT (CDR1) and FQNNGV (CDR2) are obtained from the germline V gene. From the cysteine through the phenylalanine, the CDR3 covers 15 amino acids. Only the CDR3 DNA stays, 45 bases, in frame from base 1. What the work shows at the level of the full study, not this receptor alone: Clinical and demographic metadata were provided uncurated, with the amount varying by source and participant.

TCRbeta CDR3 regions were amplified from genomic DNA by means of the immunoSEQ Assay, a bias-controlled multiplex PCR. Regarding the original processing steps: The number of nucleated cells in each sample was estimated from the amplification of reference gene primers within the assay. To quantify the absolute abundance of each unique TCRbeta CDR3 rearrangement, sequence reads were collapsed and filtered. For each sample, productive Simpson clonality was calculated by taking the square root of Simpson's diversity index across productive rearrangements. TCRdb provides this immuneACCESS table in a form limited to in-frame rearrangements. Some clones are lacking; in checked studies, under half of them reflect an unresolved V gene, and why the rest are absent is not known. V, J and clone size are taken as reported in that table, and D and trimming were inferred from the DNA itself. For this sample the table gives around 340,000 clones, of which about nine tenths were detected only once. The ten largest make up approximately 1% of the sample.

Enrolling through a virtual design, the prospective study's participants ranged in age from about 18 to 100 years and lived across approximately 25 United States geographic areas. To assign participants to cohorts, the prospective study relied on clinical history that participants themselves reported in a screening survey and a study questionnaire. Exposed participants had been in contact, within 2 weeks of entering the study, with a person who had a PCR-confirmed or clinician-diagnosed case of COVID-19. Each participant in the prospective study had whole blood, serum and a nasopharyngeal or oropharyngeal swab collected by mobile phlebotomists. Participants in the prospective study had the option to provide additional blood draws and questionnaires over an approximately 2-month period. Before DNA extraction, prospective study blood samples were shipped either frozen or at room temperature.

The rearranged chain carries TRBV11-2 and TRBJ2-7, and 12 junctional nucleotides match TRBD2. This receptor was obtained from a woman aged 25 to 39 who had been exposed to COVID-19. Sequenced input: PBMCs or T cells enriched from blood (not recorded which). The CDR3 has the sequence CASTLGLAGIYEQYF. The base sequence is TGTGCCAGCACCTTAGGACTAGCGGGAATCTACGAGCAGTACTTC. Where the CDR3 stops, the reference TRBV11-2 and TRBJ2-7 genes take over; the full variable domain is EAGVAQSPRYKIIEKRQSVAFWCNPISGHATLYWYQQILGQGPKLLIQFQNNGVVDDSQLPKDRFSAERLKGVDSTLKIQPAKLEDSAVYLCASTLGLAGIYEQYFGPGTRLTVT.